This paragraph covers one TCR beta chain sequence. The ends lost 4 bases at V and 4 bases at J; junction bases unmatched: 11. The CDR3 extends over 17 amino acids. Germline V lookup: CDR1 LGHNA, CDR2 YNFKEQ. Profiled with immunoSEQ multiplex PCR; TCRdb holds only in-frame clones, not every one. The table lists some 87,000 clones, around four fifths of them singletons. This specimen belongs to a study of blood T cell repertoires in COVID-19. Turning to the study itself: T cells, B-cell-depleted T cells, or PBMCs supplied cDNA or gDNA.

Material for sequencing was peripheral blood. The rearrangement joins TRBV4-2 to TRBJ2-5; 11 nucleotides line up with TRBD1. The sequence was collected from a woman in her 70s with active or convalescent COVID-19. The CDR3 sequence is CASSLTAGTGGAETQYF. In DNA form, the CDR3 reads TGTGCCAGCAGCCTTACAGCTGGGACAGGGGGGGCAGAGACCCAGTACTTC.